These T cell receptor beta chains were read from a single sample in a study of graft-versus-host responses after intestinal transplantation. Sequencing was performed with immunoSEQ multiplex PCR; in TCRdb, only in-frame clones are kept and a portion is missing. The sample shows over 55,000 clones, approximately 87% of them seen only once. No antigen is known for these receptors. Sample: unstimulated CD4+ T cells sorted from spleen or lymph node cells, taken before transplant. Receptors originate from a human donor who was the organ donor for an intestinal transplant. Each CDR3 is given with its conserved first and last residue. The D gene is left open where the match is weak. Not every row has a clone size; where given, it reads once, few, many or a size class.

CDR3 length	D gene	V gene	J gene	clone size	CDR3 protein	CDR3 DNA
14	NA	TRBV28	TRBJ1-2	NA	CASSLEGPNYGYTF	TGTGCCAGCAGTTTAGAGGGTCCCAACTATGGCTACACCTTC
15	NA	TRBV7-8	TRBJ1-2	once	CASSPTPTVFYGYTF	TGTGCCAGCAGCCCCACCCCGACAGTCTTCTATGGCTACACCTTC
17	TRBD1	TRBV5-1	TRBJ1-1	NA	CASSPGTGGVWGTEAFF	TGCGCCAGCAGCCCCGGGACAGGGGGCGTATGGGGCACTGAAGCTTTCTTT
15	TRBD1	TRBV5-6	TRBJ1-5	NA	CASSPKGQEFQPQHF	TGTGCCAGCAGCCCCAAAGGACAGGAGTTTCAGCCCCAGCATTTT
15	TRBD2	TRBV30	TRBJ2-1	NA	CAWSPPGLASHEQFF	TGTGCCTGGAGTCCCCCGGGACTAGCTTCGCATGAGCAGTTCTTC
16	NA	TRBV7-9	TRBJ2-2	once	CASSLAMTGNTGELFF	TGTGCCAGCAGCTTAGCGATGACAGGCAACACCGGGGAGCTGTTTTTT
16	NA	TRBV15	TRBJ2-1	once	CATSRDWEFSYNEQFF	TGTGCCACCAGCAGAGATTGGGAGTTCTCCTACAATGAGCAGTTCTTC
14	NA	TRBV30	TRBJ2-3	NA	CAWSKAGLRDTQYF	TGTGCCTGGAGCAAAGCGGGTCTACGGGATACGCAGTATTTT
15	TRBD1	TRBV5-8	TRBJ1-5	NA	CASSKDRSSNQPQHF	TGTGCCAGCAGCAAGGACAGGAGTAGCAATCAGCCCCAGCATTTT
13	NA	TRBV7-2	TRBJ1-2	NA	CASSPDSNYGYTF	TGTGCCAGCAGCCCTGACAGTAACTATGGCTACACCTTC
14	NA	TRBV7-9	TRBJ1-3	NA	CASSLGSSGNTIYF	TGTGCCAGCAGCTTAGGCAGCTCTGGAAACACCATATATTTT
14	TRBD1	TRBV7-2	TRBJ1-2	NA	CASSFVQGAWGYTF	TGTGCCAGCAGCTTTGTTCAGGGGGCATGGGGCTACACCTTC
16	NA	TRBV5-1	TRBJ1-6	NA	CASSSGPNSYNSPLHF	TGCGCCAGCAGCAGCGGACCGAACTCCTATAATTCACCCCTCCACTTT
17	TRBD1	TRBV18	TRBJ1-3	NA	CASSPNRGTGSGNTIYF	TGTGCCAGCTCCCCAAACCGCGGGACAGGGTCTGGAAACACCATATATTTT
15	NA	TRBV28	TRBJ2-5	NA	CASSILGGDRETQYF	NA
15	NA	TRBV4-2	TRBJ1-4	few	CASSHERQNNEKLFF	TGTGCCAGCAGCCACGAACGACAGAATAATGAAAAACTGTTTTTT
17	TRBD2	TRBV4-1	TRBJ2-1	NA	CASSQDWGGGADNEQFF	TGCGCCAGCAGCCAAGATTGGGGCGGGGGGGCCGACAATGAGCAGTTCTTC
14	NA	TRBV2	TRBJ2-5	NA	CASIWGRKQETQYF	TGTGCCAGCATATGGGGGCGTAAACAAGAGACCCAGTACTTC
13	NA	TRBV14	TRBJ1-4	NA	CASSQQGKEKLFF	TGTGCCAGCAGCCAACAGGGAAAAGAAAAACTGTTTTTT
14	NA	TRBV2	TRBJ2-2	NA	CASSGRMNTGELFF	TGTGCCAGCAGTGGCAGGATGAACACCGGGGAGCTGTTTTTT
16	NA	TRBV19	TRBJ1-3	few	CASSIVTADWRNTIYF	TGTGCCAGTAGTATAGTCACGGCAGACTGGAGAAACACCATATATTTT
13	NA	TRBV2	TRBJ1-2	NA	CASRMTGNYGYTF	TGTGCCAGCAGAATGACAGGAAACTATGGCTACACCTTC
17	TRBD2	TRBV5-4	TRBJ2-6	NA	CASSAGGPGSGANVLTF	TGTGCCAGCAGCGCGGGGGGACCTGGCTCTGGGGCCAACGTCCTGACTTTC
18	TRBD1	TRBV27	TRBJ2-3	few	CASSLMAGAGGITDTQYF	TGTGCCAGCAGTTTAATGGCTGGGGCAGGGGGTATCACAGATACGCAGTATTTT
17	TRBD1	TRBV4-1	TRBJ2-2	NA	CASSQWGTGSNTGELFF	TGCGCCAGCAGCCAGTGGGGGACAGGGTCGAACACCGGGGAGCTGTTTTTT
12	NA	TRBV6-1	TRBJ1-2	NA	CASSVQGYGYTF	TGTGCCAGCAGTGTACAGGGTTATGGCTACACCTTC
17	NA	TRBV5-4	TRBJ1-6	NA	CASSLRFRAGGGSPLHF	TGTGCCAGCAGCTTGAGGTTTAGGGCAGGCGGGGGTTCACCCCTCCACTTT
20	TRBD2	TRBV15	TRBJ2-2	NA	CATSRSPGLAGAQNTGELFF	TGTGCCACCAGCAGAAGCCCGGGACTAGCGGGGGCCCAGAACACCGGGGAGCTGTTTTTT
13	NA	TRBV7-2	TRBJ2-2	NA	CASTRVNTGELFF	TGTGCCAGCACCAGGGTGAACACCGGGGAGCTGTTTTTT
13	TRBD1	TRBV2	TRBJ1-1	NA	CASIPARGAEAFF	TGTGCCAGCATCCCCGCCAGGGGGGCTGAAGCTTTCTTT
12	NA	TRBV19	TRBJ1-2	NA	CASSFLSGGYTF	TGTGCCAGTAGTTTCCTATCGGGTGGCTACACCTTC
13	TRBD1	TRBV7-2	TRBJ1-2	NA	CASSSIPGRTGDF	TGTGCCAGCAGCTCAATCCCAGGGCGGACAGGGGACTTC
15	TRBD2	TRBV11-3	TRBJ2-1	NA	CASSLRGGSYNEQFF	TGTGCCAGCAGCTTGCGCGGGGGAAGCTACAATGAGCAGTTCTTC
16	TRBD1	TRBV4-1	TRBJ1-5	NA	CASSQEDRVSNQPQHF	TGCGCCAGCAGCCAAGAGGACAGGGTAAGCAATCAGCCCCAGCATTTT
17	TRBD2	TRBV5-4	TRBJ2-3	once	CASSLGPAGWSGITQYF	TGTGCCAGCAGCTTGGGGCCAGCGGGGTGGTCGGGTATTACGCAGTATTTT
14	NA	TRBV5-6	TRBJ1-6	NA	CASSLAGFGSPLHF	TGTGCCAGCAGCTTGGCGGGGTTTGGCTCACCCCTCCATTTT
13	TRBD1	TRBV6-1	TRBJ1-2	NA	CASRDRANYGYTF	TGTGCCAGCAGGGACAGGGCCAACTATGGCTACACCTTC
15	TRBD1	TRBV30	TRBJ2-5	NA	CAWSVGTGAQETQYF	TGTGCCTGGAGTGTAGGGACAGGCGCCCAAGAGACCCAGTACTTC
18	TRBD1	TRBV5-1	TRBJ2-2	NA	CASSRFTGGGSNTGELFF	TGCGCCAGCAGCCGTTTCACAGGGGGAGGCTCGAACACCGGGGAGCTGTTTTTT
12	NA	TRBV6-5	TRBJ1-1	NA	CASRFRDTEAFF	TGTGCCAGCAGATTCCGGGACACTGAAGCTTTCTTT